Listed below are T cell receptor beta chains from one sample, sequenced in a study of blood T cell repertoires in COVID-19. The repertoire was sequenced with immunoSEQ multiplex PCR; TCRdb's copy has only in-frame clones and lacks some. The repertoire includes roughly 98,000 clones, roughly 92% of them detected once, and about 6.3% sits in the top ten. Sequenced material: peripheral blood. The receptor set was obtained from a woman aged 55-69 years with active COVID-19. Both conserved end residues are part of each CDR3. D genes are given only for firm matches. Size is stated for part of the rows, as once, few or many counts, or as a class when the clone is expanded.

j_call: TRBJ1-1
v_call: TRBV11-2
d_call: -
clone_size: -
cdr3_nt: TGTGCCAGCAGCTTAGACACGGGTGAAGCTTTCTTT
cdr3_aa: CASSLDTGEAFF

j_call: TRBJ1-5
v_call: TRBV5-1
d_call: -
clone_size: -
cdr3_nt: TGCGCCAGCAGCTTGGGAGACAATCAGCCCCAGCATTTT
cdr3_aa: CASSLGDNQPQHF

j_call: TRBJ1-2
v_call: TRBV10-3
d_call: TRBD1
clone_size: -
cdr3_nt: TGTGCCATCAGTGACCCCGGACAGGGAGCTAACTATGGCTACACCTTC
cdr3_aa: CAISDPGQGANYGYTF

j_call: TRBJ1-5
v_call: TRBV3-1/TRBV3-2
d_call: -
clone_size: -
cdr3_nt: TGTGCCAGCAGCCAAGAGTACGGGAATCAGCCCCAGCATTTT
cdr3_aa: CASSQEYGNQPQHF

j_call: TRBJ2-3
v_call: TRBV4-3
d_call: -
clone_size: once
cdr3_nt: TGCGCCAGCAGCCAAATCAGGGCGGCTCCGGATACGCAGTATTTT
cdr3_aa: CASSQIRAAPDTQYF

j_call: TRBJ2-5
v_call: TRBV5-4
d_call: TRBD2
clone_size: -
cdr3_nt: TGTGCCAGCAGCTCCGTCGGACTAGCGTCCCAAGAGACCCAGTACTTC
cdr3_aa: CASSSVGLASQETQYF

j_call: TRBJ2-7
v_call: TRBV5-4
d_call: -
clone_size: -
cdr3_nt: TGTGCCAGCAGCTTGACAGGAACCTACGAGCAGTACTTC
cdr3_aa: CASSLTGTYEQYF

j_call: TRBJ1-4
v_call: TRBV5-6
d_call: TRBD1
clone_size: -
cdr3_nt: TGTGCCAGCAGCTTGGACGGGACAGGGTCTGAAAAACTGTTTTTT
cdr3_aa: CASSLDGTGSEKLFF

j_call: TRBJ2-7
v_call: TRBV11-2
d_call: TRBD2
clone_size: -
cdr3_nt: TGTGCCAGCAGCGCTAGCGGGGGTGGCTACGAGCAGTACTTC
cdr3_aa: CASSASGGGYEQYF

j_call: TRBJ2-7
v_call: TRBV5-1
d_call: TRBD1
clone_size: -
cdr3_nt: TGCGCCAGCACCATGGGGACAGGGTCCTACGAGCAGTACTTC
cdr3_aa: CASTMGTGSYEQYF

j_call: TRBJ2-7
v_call: TRBV30
d_call: TRBD1
clone_size: -
cdr3_nt: TGTGCCTGGAGTCCGCTACTGACAGGGTACTCCTACGAGCAGTACTTC
cdr3_aa: CAWSPLLTGYSYEQYF

j_call: TRBJ2-2
v_call: TRBV4-1
d_call: -
clone_size: -
cdr3_nt: TGCGCCAGCAGCCAAGCAATCGGGGAGCTGTTTTTT
cdr3_aa: CASSQAIGELFF

j_call: TRBJ1-2
v_call: TRBV7-9
d_call: -
clone_size: -
cdr3_nt: TGTGCCAGCAGCTTAGACGCGGACTATGGCTACACCTTC
cdr3_aa: CASSLDADYGYTF

j_call: TRBJ1-3
v_call: TRBV30
d_call: -
clone_size: -
cdr3_nt: TGTGCCTGGAGTGTACGAGGTCCGACTGGAAACACCATATATTTT
cdr3_aa: CAWSVRGPTGNTIYF

j_call: TRBJ1-1
v_call: TRBV28
d_call: -
clone_size: few
cdr3_nt: TGTGCCAGCATTACACCCGGACAGCGCACTGAAGCTTTCTTT
cdr3_aa: CASITPGQRTEAFF

j_call: TRBJ1-5
v_call: TRBV27
d_call: -
clone_size: -
cdr3_nt: TGTGCCAGCAGTTTTGCAGGGTCACATCAGCCCCAGCATTTT
cdr3_aa: CASSFAGSHQPQHF

j_call: TRBJ1-2
v_call: TRBV21-1
d_call: -
clone_size: -
cdr3_nt: TGTGCCAGCGGAGGGGGCTGTGACTATGGCTACACCTTC
cdr3_aa: CASGGGCDYGYTF

j_call: TRBJ2-2
v_call: TRBV7-9
d_call: TRBD1
clone_size: -
cdr3_nt: TGTGCCAGCAGCTTACCACCAGGGACAGGGGGCACCGGGGAGCTGTTTTTT
cdr3_aa: CASSLPPGTGGTGELFF

j_call: TRBJ1-6
v_call: TRBV9
d_call: -
clone_size: once
cdr3_nt: TGTGCCAGCACCGGTGGACAGTATAATTCACCCCTCCACTTT
cdr3_aa: CASTGGQYNSPLHF

j_call: TRBJ1-5
v_call: TRBV19
d_call: TRBD1
clone_size: -
cdr3_nt: TGTGCCAGTAGGTCGACAGGGGGCAATCAGCCCCAGCATTTT
cdr3_aa: CASRSTGGNQPQHF

j_call: TRBJ2-5
v_call: TRBV24-1
d_call: TRBD1
clone_size: -
cdr3_nt: TGTGCCACCAGTGATACCGGGACAGGGGGCGGTGAGACCCAGTACTTC
cdr3_aa: CATSDTGTGGGETQYF

j_call: TRBJ2-5
v_call: TRBV11-2
d_call: TRBD2
clone_size: -
cdr3_nt: TGTGCCAGCAGCTTAGCTCTAGCGGGAGGGCCGCAGGAGACCCAGTACTTC
cdr3_aa: CASSLALAGGPQETQYF

j_call: TRBJ2-2
v_call: TRBV2
d_call: -
clone_size: -
cdr3_nt: TGTGCCAGCAGTGAAGCGCTTTGGCGGAGAAACACCGGGGAGCTGTTTTTT
cdr3_aa: CASSEALWRRNTGELFF

j_call: TRBJ2-3
v_call: TRBV12-3/TRBV12-4
d_call: -
clone_size: -
cdr3_nt: TGTGCCAGCAGAGCGACAGGAAGGACGCAGTATTTT
cdr3_aa: CASRATGRTQYF

j_call: TRBJ2-4
v_call: TRBV10-1
d_call: TRBD1
clone_size: -
cdr3_nt: TGCGCCAGCAGCTCGGACAGGGGGCCAAACATTCAGTACTTC
cdr3_aa: CASSSDRGPNIQYF

j_call: TRBJ1-3
v_call: TRBV5-6
d_call: TRBD1
clone_size: -
cdr3_nt: TGTGCCAGCAGCGTGACAGGGGGCTGGGACACCATATATTTT
cdr3_aa: CASSVTGGWDTIYF

j_call: TRBJ2-7
v_call: TRBV7-9
d_call: TRBD1
clone_size: -
cdr3_nt: TGTGCCAGCAGCTTATCGACAGGGGGATACTACGAGCAGTACTTC
cdr3_aa: CASSLSTGGYYEQYF

j_call: TRBJ1-5
v_call: TRBV27
d_call: TRBD1
clone_size: -
cdr3_nt: TGTGCCAGCAGCCCCGACAGGGGTGAGGTCAATCAGCCCCAGCATTTT
cdr3_aa: CASSPDRGEVNQPQHF

j_call: TRBJ2-7
v_call: TRBV4-1
d_call: -
clone_size: once
cdr3_nt: TGCGCCAGCAGCCAAGAAGGGACTCGACTCTACGAGCAGTACTTC
cdr3_aa: CASSQEGTRLYEQYF

j_call: TRBJ2-1
v_call: TRBV18
d_call: TRBD2
clone_size: once
cdr3_nt: TGTGCCAGCTCACCACCCGTTGGCGGGAGAGGGTACAATGAGCAGTTCTTC
cdr3_aa: CASSPPVGGRGYNEQFF